This TCR beta chain appears in the sequencing data of a study of identical twins. TCRdb recomputed calls from the 5' RACE reads with MiXCR, one row per CDR3 protein. The repertoire includes some 660,000 distinct CDR3 sequences, 8.5% to 9% of them detected once, and approximately 0.96% sits in the top ten. Trimming shortened V by 11 bases and J by 8 bases, and 14 bases separated the two germline ends. The CDR3 is 11 amino acids. CDR1 is SEHNR and CDR2 is FQNEAQ in the germline V gene (reference sequence). This sample also appeared in a second study, on yellow fever vaccine responses in identical twins.

This chain connects TRBV7-9 to TRBJ2-3; D call uncertain. The sequence was collected from a woman aged 18-29 years in good health. Sequenced material: PBMCs. The CDR3 is CAGEQEVTQYF. CDR3 DNA: TGTGCCGGAGAGCAGGAAGTTACGCAGTATTTT.